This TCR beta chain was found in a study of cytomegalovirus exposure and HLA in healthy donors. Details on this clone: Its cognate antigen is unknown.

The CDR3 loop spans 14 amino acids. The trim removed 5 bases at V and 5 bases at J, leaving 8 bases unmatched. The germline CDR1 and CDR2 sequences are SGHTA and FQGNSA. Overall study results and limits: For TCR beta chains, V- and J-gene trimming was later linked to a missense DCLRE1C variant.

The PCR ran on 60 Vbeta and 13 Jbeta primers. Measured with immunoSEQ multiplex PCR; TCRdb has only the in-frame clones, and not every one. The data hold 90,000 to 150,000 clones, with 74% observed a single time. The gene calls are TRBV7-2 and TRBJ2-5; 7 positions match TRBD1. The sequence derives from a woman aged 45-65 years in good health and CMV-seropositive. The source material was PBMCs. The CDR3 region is CASSPVQGLETQYF. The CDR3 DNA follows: TGTGCCAGCAGCCCGGTACAGGGGTTGGAGACCCAGTACTTC.